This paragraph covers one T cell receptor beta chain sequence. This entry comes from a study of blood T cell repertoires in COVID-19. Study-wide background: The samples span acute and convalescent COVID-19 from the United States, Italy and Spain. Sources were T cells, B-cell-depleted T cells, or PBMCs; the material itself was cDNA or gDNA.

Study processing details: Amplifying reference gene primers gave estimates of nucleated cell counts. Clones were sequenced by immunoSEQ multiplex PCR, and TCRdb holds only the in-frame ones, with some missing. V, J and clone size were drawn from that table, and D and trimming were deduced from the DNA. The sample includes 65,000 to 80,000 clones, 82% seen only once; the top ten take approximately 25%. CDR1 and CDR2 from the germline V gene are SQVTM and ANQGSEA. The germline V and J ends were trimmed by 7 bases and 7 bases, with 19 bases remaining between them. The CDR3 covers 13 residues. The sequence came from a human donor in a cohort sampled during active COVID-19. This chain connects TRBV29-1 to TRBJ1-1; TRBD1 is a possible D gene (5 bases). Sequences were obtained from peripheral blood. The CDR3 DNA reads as TGCAGCGCCAGCGGGGGACCAACTCATGAAGCTTTCTTT. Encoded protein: CSASGGPTHEAFF.